This note documents a single TCR beta chain sequence. Sequencing used immunoSEQ multiplex PCR; TCRdb keeps in-frame clones, though not all of them. The sample comprises more than 250,000 clones, 85% to 90% of which are singletons, and 5.5% to 8% rests with the top ten. The data originate from a study of blood T cell repertoires in COVID-19. Seattle patients were enrolled while actively infected and followed longitudinally. Sequencing used peripheral blood. The TCR comes from a woman between 45 and 65 years old with COVID-19, enrolled during active disease.

The chain's CDR3 is CASRQGDTEAFF. The CDR3 nucleotides are TGTGCCAGCAGACAGGGGGACACTGAAGCTTTCTTT. The V call is TRBV7-9, the J call TRBJ1-1; TRBD1 agrees at 8 bases. Germline CDR1 SEHNR, CDR2 FQNEAQ (reference sequence). V shed 6 bases and J 3 bases; nucleotides not matched to a gene: 0. This CDR3 is 12 amino acids long.